The sequence of this T cell receptor beta chain was determined in a study of T cells in tuberculosis. Study-wide results and caveats: Low-affinity CD1B-GMM tetramer-binding T cells may have been missed.

The CDR3 extends over 12 amino acids. The V and J ends lost 8 bases and 7 bases respectively, with 13 bases between them. Germline values: CDR1 MNHEY, CDR2 SMNVEV (reference sequence). Clones were sequenced by immunoSEQ multiplex PCR, and TCRdb holds only the in-frame ones, with some missing. The sample yields about 59,000 clones, 81% seen once. Cells were sorted from thawed PBMC rested overnight and stained with GMM-loaded CD1B tetramer, viability dye and anti-CD3. C32 glucose monomycolate from Rhodococcus equi was loaded onto the CD1B tetramers. The chain couples TRBV27 to TRBJ2-3; TRBD1 is a possible D gene (6 bases). What was sequenced was CD1b-GMM tetramer-negative cells sorted from PBMCs. This TCR was sampled from an adult woman with latent tuberculosis. CDR3 bases: TGTGCCAGCGGACAGCCTCGGAATACGCAGTATTTT. The encoded protein is CASGQPRNTQYF.